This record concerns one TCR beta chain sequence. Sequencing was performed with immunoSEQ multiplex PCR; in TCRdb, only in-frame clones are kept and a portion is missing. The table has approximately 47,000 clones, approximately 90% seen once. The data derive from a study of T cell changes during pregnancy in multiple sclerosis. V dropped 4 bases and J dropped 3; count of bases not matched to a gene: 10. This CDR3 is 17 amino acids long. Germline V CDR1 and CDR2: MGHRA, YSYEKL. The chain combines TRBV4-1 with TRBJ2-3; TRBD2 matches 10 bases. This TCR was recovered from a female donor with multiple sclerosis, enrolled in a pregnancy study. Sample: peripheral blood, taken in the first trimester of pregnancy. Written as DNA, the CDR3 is TGCGCCAGCAGCCGGAGGGGCGGACTAGCGGAGACAGATACGCAGTATTTT. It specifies CASSRRGGLAETDTQYF.